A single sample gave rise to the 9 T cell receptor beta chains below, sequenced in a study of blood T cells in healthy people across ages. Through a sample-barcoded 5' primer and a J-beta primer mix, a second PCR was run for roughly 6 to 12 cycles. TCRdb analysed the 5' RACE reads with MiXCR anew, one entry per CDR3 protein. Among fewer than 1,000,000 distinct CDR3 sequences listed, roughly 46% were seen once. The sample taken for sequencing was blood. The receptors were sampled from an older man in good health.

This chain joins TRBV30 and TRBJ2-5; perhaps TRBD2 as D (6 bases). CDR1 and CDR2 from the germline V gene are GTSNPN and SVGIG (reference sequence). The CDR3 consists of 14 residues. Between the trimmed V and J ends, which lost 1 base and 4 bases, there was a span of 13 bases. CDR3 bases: TGTGCCTGGAGTGAGGAGGGAGTAGGAGAGACCCAGTACTTC. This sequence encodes CAWSEEGVGETQYF.

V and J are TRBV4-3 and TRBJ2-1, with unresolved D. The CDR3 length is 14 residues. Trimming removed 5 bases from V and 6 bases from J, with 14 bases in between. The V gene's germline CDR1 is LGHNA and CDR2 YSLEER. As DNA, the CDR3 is TGCGCCAGCAGCGTGGGATCCCCCTCCAATGAGCAGTTCTTC. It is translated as CASSVGSPSNEQFF.

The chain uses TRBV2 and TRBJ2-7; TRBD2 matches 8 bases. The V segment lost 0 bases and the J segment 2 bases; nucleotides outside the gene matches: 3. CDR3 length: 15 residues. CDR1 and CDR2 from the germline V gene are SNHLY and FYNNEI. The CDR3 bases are TGTGCCAGCAGTGAAGCGCCCGGGAGGGCCTACGAGCAGTACTTC. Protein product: CASSEAPGRAYEQYF.

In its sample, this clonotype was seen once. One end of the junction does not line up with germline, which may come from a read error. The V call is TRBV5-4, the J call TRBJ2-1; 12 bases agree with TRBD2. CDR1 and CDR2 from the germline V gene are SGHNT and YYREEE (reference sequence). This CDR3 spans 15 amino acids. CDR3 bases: TGTGCCGGCAGCTCGACTAGCGGGGGCTACAATGAGCAGTTCTTC. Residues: CAGSSTSGGYNEQFF.

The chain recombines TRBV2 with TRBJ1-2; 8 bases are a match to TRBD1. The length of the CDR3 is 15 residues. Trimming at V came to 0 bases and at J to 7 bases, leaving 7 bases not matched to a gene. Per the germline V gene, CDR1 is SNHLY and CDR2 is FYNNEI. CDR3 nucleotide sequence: TGTGCCAGCAGTGAAGCGGGGCGGACAGGGTTTGGCTACACCTTC. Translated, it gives CASSEAGRTGFGYTF. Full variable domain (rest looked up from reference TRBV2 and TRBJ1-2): EPEVTQTPSHQVTQMGQEVILRCVPISNHLYFYWYRQILGQKVEFLVSFYNNEISEKSEIFDDQFSVERPDGSNFTLKIRSTKLEDSAMYFCASSEAGRTGFGYTFGSGTRLTVV.

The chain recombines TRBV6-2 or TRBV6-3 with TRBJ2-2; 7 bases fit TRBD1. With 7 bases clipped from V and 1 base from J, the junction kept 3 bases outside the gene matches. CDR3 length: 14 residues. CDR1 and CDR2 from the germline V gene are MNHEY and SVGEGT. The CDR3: CASIRQGNTGELFF. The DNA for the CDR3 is TGTGCCAGCATCCGACAGGGGAACACCGGGGAGCTGTTTTTT.

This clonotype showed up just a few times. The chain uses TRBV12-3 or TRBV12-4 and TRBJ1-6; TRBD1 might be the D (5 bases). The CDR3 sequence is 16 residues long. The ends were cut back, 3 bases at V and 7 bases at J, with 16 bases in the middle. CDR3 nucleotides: TGTGCCAGCAGTTTGGGTCAGGGACTCTTAAATTCACCCCTCCACTTT. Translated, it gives CASSLGQGLLNSPLHF.

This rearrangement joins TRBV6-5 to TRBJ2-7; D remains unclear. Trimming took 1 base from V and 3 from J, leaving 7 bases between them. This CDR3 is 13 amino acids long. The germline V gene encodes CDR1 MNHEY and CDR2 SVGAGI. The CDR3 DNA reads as TGTGCCAGCAGTTACTTTGCAGGCTACGAGCAGTACTTC. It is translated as CASSYFAGYEQYF.

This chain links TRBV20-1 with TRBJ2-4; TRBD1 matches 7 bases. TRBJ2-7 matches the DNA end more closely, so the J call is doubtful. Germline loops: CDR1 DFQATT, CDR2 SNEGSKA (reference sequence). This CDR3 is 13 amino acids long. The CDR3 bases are TGCACCTTGACAGGGATGGCGTCCTACGAGCAGTACTTC. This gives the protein CTLTGMASYEQYF.